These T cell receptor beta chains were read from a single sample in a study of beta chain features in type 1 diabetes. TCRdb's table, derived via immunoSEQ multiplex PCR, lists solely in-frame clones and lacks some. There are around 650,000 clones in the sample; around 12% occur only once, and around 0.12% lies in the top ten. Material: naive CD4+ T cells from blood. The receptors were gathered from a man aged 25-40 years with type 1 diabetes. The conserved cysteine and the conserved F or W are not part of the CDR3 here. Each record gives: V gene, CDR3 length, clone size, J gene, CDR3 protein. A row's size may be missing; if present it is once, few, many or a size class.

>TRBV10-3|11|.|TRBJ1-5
AISRDHNQPQH
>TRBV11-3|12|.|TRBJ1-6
ASSLDRGVSPLH
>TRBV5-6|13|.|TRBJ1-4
ASSPGTGVNEKLF
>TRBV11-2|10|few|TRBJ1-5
ASSQAGEPQH
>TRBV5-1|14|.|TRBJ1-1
ASSLGQGTTNTEAF
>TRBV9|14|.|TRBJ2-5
ASSVHAGLSQETQY
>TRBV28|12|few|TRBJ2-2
ASSSGGSTGELF
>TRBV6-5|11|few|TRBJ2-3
ASKNGGTDTQY
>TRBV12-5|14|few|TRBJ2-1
ASGLVPGTGGNEQF
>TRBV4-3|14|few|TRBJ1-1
ASSQDYRILNTEAF
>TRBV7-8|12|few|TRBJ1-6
ASSLDSGDSPLH
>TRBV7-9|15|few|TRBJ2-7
ASSPWVAGGAGYEQY
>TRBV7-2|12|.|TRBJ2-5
ASSRGQGMETQY
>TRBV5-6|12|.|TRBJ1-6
ASSLRPGRSPLH
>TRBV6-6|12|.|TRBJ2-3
ASSDRGAGDTQY
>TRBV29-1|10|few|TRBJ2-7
SAGTGGEEQY
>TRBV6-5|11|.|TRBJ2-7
ASSRGHLYEQY
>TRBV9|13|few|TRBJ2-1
ASSVSAASYNEQF
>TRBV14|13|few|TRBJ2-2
ASSQRLGDTGELF
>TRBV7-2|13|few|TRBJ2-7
ASSLAGQGPYEQY
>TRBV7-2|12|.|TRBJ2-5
ASSISRAKETQY
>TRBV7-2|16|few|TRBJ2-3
ASRPIGGGASSTDTQY
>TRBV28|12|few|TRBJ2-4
ASTLGRGANIQY
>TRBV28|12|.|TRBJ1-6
ASSPGVRNSPLH
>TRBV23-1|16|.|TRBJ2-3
ASRPTGLQLFSTDTQY
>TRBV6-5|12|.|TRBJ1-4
ASSRNLGAEKLF
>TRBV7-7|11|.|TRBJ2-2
ATVGPNTGELF
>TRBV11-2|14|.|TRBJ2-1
ASSLQQRRLYNEQF
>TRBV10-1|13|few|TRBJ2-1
ASSESTANGDEQF
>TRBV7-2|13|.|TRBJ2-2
ASSPLLAGTGELF
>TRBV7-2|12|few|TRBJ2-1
ASSLNQLYNEQF
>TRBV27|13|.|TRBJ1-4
ASSPSDIPNEKLF
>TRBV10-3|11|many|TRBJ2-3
AISESGTDTQY
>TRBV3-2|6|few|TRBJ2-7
ASSYAF
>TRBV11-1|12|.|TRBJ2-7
ASSLHTGVVEQY
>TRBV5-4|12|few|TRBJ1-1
ASSLLGVNTEAF
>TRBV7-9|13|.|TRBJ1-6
ASSPLRTDNSPLH
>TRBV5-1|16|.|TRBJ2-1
ASSLDLGQGYYGYEQF
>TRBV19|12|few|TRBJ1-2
ASSASGRNYGYT
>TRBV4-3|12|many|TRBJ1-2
ASRSSLGNYGYT
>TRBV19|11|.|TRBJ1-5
ASSGQANQPQH
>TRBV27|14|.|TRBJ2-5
ASSLSPDDRRETQY
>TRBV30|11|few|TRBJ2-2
AWSVQSVGELF
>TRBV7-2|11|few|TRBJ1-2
ASSTDRNGGYT
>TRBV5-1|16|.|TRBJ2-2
ASSPRQGLNLNTGELF
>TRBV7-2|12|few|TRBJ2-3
ASSLDPSSDTQY
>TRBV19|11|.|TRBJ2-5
ASSDLRGETQY
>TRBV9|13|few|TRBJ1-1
ASSVGGDRNTEAF
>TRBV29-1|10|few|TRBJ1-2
SVAVSGGGYT
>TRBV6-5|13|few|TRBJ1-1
ASSLTSRGVSEAF
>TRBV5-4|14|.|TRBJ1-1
ASSTQTRGGGAEAF
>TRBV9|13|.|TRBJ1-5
ASSVGWALGQPQH
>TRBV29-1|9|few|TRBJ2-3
SATPTDTQY
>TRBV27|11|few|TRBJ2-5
ASSLWMGETQY